Listed below are T cell receptor beta chains from one sample, sequenced in a study of graft-versus-host responses after intestinal transplantation. Repertoires were generated with immunoSEQ multiplex PCR, while TCRdb's copy carries only in-frame clones and drops some. The sample holds 3,500 to 5,000 clones, around 28% seen once. Sequenced material: alloreactive CD4+ T cells from a mixed lymphocyte reaction culture, taken before transplantation. The source of these receptors is a human patient who was an organ donor for intestinal transplantation. Each CDR3 is given with its conserved first and last residue. D genes are given only for firm matches. Expanded clones get a size class; other rows say once, few or many, or leave the size out.

TRBV7-9,TRBJ2-7,medium-sized,.,TGTGCCAGCAGCTTAGGTAGGGGCAGGGACGAGCAGTACTTC,CASSLGRGRDEQYF
TRBV6-5,TRBJ1-3,.,TRBD1,TGTGCCAGCCGGACAGGGACTGGAAACACCATATATTTT,CASRTGTGNTIYF
TRBV27,TRBJ2-1,.,.,TGTGCCAGCAGTCCATCCCTACAGGGCCGCGCCGACAATGAGCAGTTCTTC,CASSPSLQGRADNEQFF
TRBV6-6,TRBJ2-7,few,TRBD2,TGTGCCAGCAGTTACTCGGGGGGGAGGAGATACGAGCAGTACTTC,CASSYSGGRRYEQYF
TRBV6-5,TRBJ1-2,medium-sized,TRBD1,TGTGCCAGCAGTTACATTACAGGGGGCTATGGCTACACCTTC,CASSYITGGYGYTF
TRBV7-2,TRBJ1-4,medium-sized,TRBD1,TGTGCCAGCAGCTTAGCGGGACAGGGGGGAGAAAAACTGTTTTTT,CASSLAGQGGEKLFF
TRBV15,TRBJ2-7,.,.,TGTGCCACCAGCAGAGCGGGGGCAACCTACGAGCAGTACTTC,CATSRAGATYEQYF
TRBV21-1,TRBJ2-2,few,.,TGTGCCAGCAGCAAAGTAGGAGGGGCGGGTACCGGGGAGCTGTTTTTT,CASSKVGGAGTGELFF
TRBV5-3,TRBJ2-3,few,TRBD2,TGTGCCAGCAGCTTGGCCGGGGGGGGTACGCAGTATTTT,CASSLAGGGTQYF
TRBV28,TRBJ1-6,few,TRBD1,TGTGCCAGCAGTTTTCAGGGGGCTTCACCCCTCCACTTT,CASSFQGASPLHF
TRBV14,TRBJ2-5,large,.,TGTGCCAGCAGCCAAGATCTAAGAGAGACCCAGTACTTC,CASSQDLRETQYF
TRBV6-5,TRBJ2-7,.,.,TGTGCCAGCAGCCAACAACAGGGCTACGAGCAGTACTTC,CASSQQQGYEQYF
TRBV6-6,TRBJ1-2,few,.,TGTGCCAGCAGTACAGGGTTCTATGGCTACACCTTC,CASSTGFYGYTF
TRBV7-9,TRBJ2-1,.,TRBD2,TGTGCCAGCAGCTTCCGGGGGGTTTCCTACAATGAGCAGTTCTTC,CASSFRGVSYNEQFF
TRBV21-1,TRBJ1-2,once,.,TGTGCCAGCAGCAAAGACTATGGCTACACCTTC,CASSKDYGYTF
TRBV11-3,TRBJ2-5,.,TRBD1,TGCGCCAGCAGCCAACGGGACAGGGAAGAGACCCAGTACTTC,CASSQRDREETQYF
TRBV7-2,TRBJ2-1,medium-sized,.,TGTGCCAGCAGCCCCCCAGGTGGTTGGGTGGTGCAGTTCTTC,CASSPPGGWVVQFF
TRBV11-3,TRBJ1-1,.,.,TGTGCCAGCAGCTTCAGGGACGGAAACACTGAAGCTTTCTTT,CASSFRDGNTEAFF
TRBV7-2,TRBJ1-1,.,.,TGTGCCAGCAGCTTAGCGCCCGGGGCTGGGACTGAAGCTTTCTTT,CASSLAPGAGTEAFF
TRBV6-9,TRBJ2-7,.,.,TGTGCCAGCAACCGACTACTCATCTACGAGCAGTACTTC,CASNRLLIYEQYF
TRBV7-2,TRBJ1-2,medium-sized,TRBD1,TGTGCCAGCAGTTCCGGGACAGGGGGCTATGGCTACACCTTC,CASSSGTGGYGYTF
TRBV4-3,TRBJ1-6,few,.,TGCGCCAGCAGCCAACTTTGGGCGACAAATTCACCCCTCCACTTT,CASSQLWATNSPLHF
TRBV7-6,TRBJ2-1,.,TRBD2,TGTGCCAGCAGCTTAATGGGGAGCGGGGGGGCCCGCTCCTACAATGAGCAGTTCTTC,CASSLMGSGGARSYNEQFF
TRBV6-5,TRBJ2-7,.,TRBD1,TGTGCCAGCAGATTTAGGGGACAGGGGGCCTACGAGCAGTACTTC,CASRFRGQGAYEQYF
TRBV6-5,TRBJ1-2,.,.,TGTGCCAGCAGGGGGACGGGGAACTATGGCTACACCTTC,CASRGTGNYGYTF
TRBV13,TRBJ2-1,.,TRBD2,TGTGCCAGCAGCCTCCGCCTAGCGGGGGCCCGGGGTGAGCAGTTCTTC,CASSLRLAGARGEQFF
TRBV4-1,TRBJ1-2,.,TRBD1,TGCGCCAGCAGCTTGGACAGGCGGGGGGAGGGCTACACCTTC,CASSLDRRGEGYTF
TRBV30,TRBJ1-1,.,.,TGTGCCTGGAGTATGCAGGGTGTCACTGAAGCTTTCTTT,CAWSMQGVTEAFF
TRBV2,TRBJ1-4,medium-sized,.,TGTGCCAGCAGTCCGAGGGGGGAAAAACTGTTTTTT,CASSPRGEKLFF
TRBV11-3,TRBJ2-3,.,TRBD2,TGTGCCAGCAGCTTAGCCGGGACTAGCGGATTCACAGATACGCAGTATTTT,CASSLAGTSGFTDTQYF
TRBV6-6,TRBJ2-5,.,.,TGTGCCAGCAGCTGGTTGAACCAGACCCAGTACTTC,CASSWLNQTQYF
TRBV5-1,TRBJ2-3,few,TRBD2,TGCGCCAGCAAGCTTAGCGGGGATACGCAGTATTTT,CASKLSGDTQYF
TRBV29-1,TRBJ2-7,few,TRBD1,TGCAGCGTTGTTCAGACAGGGGTCTCCTACGAGCAGTACTTC,CSVVQTGVSYEQYF
TRBV28,TRBJ1-2,few,.,TGTGCCAGCAGTCACCCGGGGGGCCTGCTTTATGGCTACACCTTC,CASSHPGGLLYGYTF
TRBV10-3,TRBJ1-2,.,.,TGTGCCAGCAGTGAAGCTGCAGACTACTATGGCTACACCTTC,CASSEAADYYGYTF
TRBV19,TRBJ2-3,once,.,TGTGCCAGTAGGAAAAGGACAGGGGTGATAGCGGGGGCGAGCACAGATACGCAGTATTTT,CASRKRTGVIAGASTDTQYF
TRBV30,TRBJ2-3,.,.,TGTGCCTGGAGTGGGCGGGTAAGCACAGATACGCAGTATTTT,CAWSGRVSTDTQYF
TRBV7-2,TRBJ2-7,medium-sized,.,TGTGCCAGCAGCTTAACTAGCGAGCAGTACTTC,CASSLTSEQYF
TRBV6-6,TRBJ2-7,few,TRBD1,TGTGCCAGCAGTTTTCCCGACAGGGCCTACGAGCAGTACTTC,CASSFPDRAYEQYF
TRBV10-1,TRBJ2-7,.,TRBD1,TGCGCCAGCAGTGTCTCAGGGGGCCTGACCTACGAGCAGTACTTC,CASSVSGGLTYEQYF
TRBV4-1,TRBJ2-5,once,.,TGCGCCAGCAGCCTTCGGGCCCCCCAAGAGACCCAGTACTTC,CASSLRAPQETQYF
TRBV7-9,TRBJ1-2,.,.,TGTGCCAGCAGCTTAGTGGGAGCTGGCAACTATGGCTACACCTTC,CASSLVGAGNYGYTF
TRBV10-1,TRBJ2-2,medium-sized,TRBD2,TGCGCCAGCAGTCCGGGACTAGCGGGGAACACCGGGGAGCTGTTTTTT,CASSPGLAGNTGELFF
TRBV5-1,TRBJ1-1,.,TRBD1,TGTGCCAGCAGCCAGGGGGCTGGGACTGAAGCTTTCTTT,CASSQGAGTEAFF
TRBV5-1,TRBJ1-1,.,TRBD1,TGCGCCAGCAGCTTCTCGACAGGGTGGGGGACTGAAGCTTTCTTT,CASSFSTGWGTEAFF